Below, 14 T cell receptor beta chains from the same sample are listed, as sequenced in a study of cytomegalovirus exposure and HLA in healthy donors. PCR primers comprised 60 Vbeta and 13 Jbeta primers. Using immunoSEQ multiplex PCR, the repertoire was profiled, and TCRdb retains in-frame clones only, with some absent. The sample includes about 230,000 clones, roughly 84% of them seen just once. The sequencing input was PBMCs. These receptors all come from a human donor in good health.

The chain uses TRBV4-3 and TRBJ2-5, with 7 bases fitting TRBD1. Germline assignment: CDR1 LGHNA and CDR2 YSLEER. Trimming took 1 base from V and 0 from J; bases not matched to a gene: 5. The CDR3 runs to 16 residues. This CDR3 is CASSQAPDRNQETQYF. CDR3 sequence (DNA): TGCGCCAGCAGCCAAGCTCCGGACAGGAACCAAGAGACCCAGTACTTC.

About this clone itself: The junction departs from the called germline gene at one end, perhaps through a read error. The V gene is TRBV7-9, the J gene TRBJ2-2; D is undetermined. This CDR3 region has 17 residues. CDR1 SEHNR and CDR2 FQNEAQ come from the germline V gene (reference sequence). The CDR3 sequence: CSSSSRLGVLQTGELFF. Written as DNA, the CDR3 is TGTTCCAGCAGCTCCCGACTTGGAGTTCTGCAAACCGGGGAGCTGTTTTTT.

This chain uses TRBV28 with TRBJ2-3; weak D call: TRBD2 (7 bases). V was shortened by 2 bases and J by 4 bases, with 19 bases between the two germline ends. The CDR3 covers 17 residues. Germline assignment: CDR1 MDHEN and CDR2 SYDVKM. Written as DNA, the CDR3 is TGTGCCAGCAGTTTAAGGGGGGGTCCAGTCAGGGCAGATACGCAGTATTTT. The encoded protein is CASSLRGGPVRADTQYF.

The chain uses TRBV6-5 and TRBJ2-3; TRBD2 aligns across 11 bases. The V gene's germline CDR1 is MNHEY and CDR2 SVGAGI. This CDR3 region has 15 residues. J lost 4 bases, V lost 6 bases, and 6 bases had no gene match. CDR3 sequence (DNA): TGTGCCAGCAGACTAGCGGGAGTGGGCGCAGATACGCAGTATTTT. It is translated as CASRLAGVGADTQYF.

The chain recombines TRBV18 with TRBJ2-2; no clear D gene. The germline V gene encodes CDR1 KGHSH and CDR2 LQKENI. The CDR3 totals 15 residues. With 1 base removed from V and 0 bases from J, the gap between germline ends came to 6 bases. Here the CDR3 DNA reads TGTGCCAGCTCACCACAGAGAGCGAACACCGGGGAGCTGTTTTTT. Protein: CASSPQRANTGELFF.

This clone was observed a single time. V is TRBV7-9 and J is TRBJ1-4; D gene uncertain. CDR1 is SEHNR and CDR2 is FQNEAQ in the germline V gene (reference sequence). With 4 bases removed from V and 2 bases from J, the gap between germline ends came to 14 bases. The CDR3 totals 16 residues. The CDR3 loop reads CASSSDAVATNEKLFF. The CDR3 nucleotides read TGTGCCAGCAGCTCAGACGCGGTTGCCACTAATGAAAAACTGTTTTTT.

This chain joins TRBV21-1 and TRBJ1-1; no check of the table's D call, TRBD1, against the DNA was made. TRBV21-1 is termed a pseudogene. The CDR3 has 17 amino acids. CDR3 amino acids: CASSKGNADRMSTEAFF. The CDR3 DNA follows: TGTGCCAGCAGCAAAGGAAACGCGGACAGGATGAGCACTGAAGCTTTCTTT.

The chain recombines TRBV6-6 with TRBJ1-1; D not resolved. CDR1 and CDR2 (germline): MNHNY, SVGAGI (reference sequence). The CDR3 sequence is 13 residues long. V was clipped by 0 bases and J by 0 bases, with 2 bases between them. CDR3 bases: TGTGCCAGCAGTTACTCCGTGAACACTGAAGCTTTCTTT. Translating it yields CASSYSVNTEAFF.

The chain couples TRBV6-5 to TRBJ2-2; D is unresolved. CDR3 length: 12 residues. The V gene's germline CDR1 is MNHEY and CDR2 SVGAGI. V dropped 5 bases and J dropped 3 bases, with 4 bases sitting between them. For the CDR3, the DNA is TGTGCCAGCAGTGAGTACACCGGGGAGCTGTTTTTT. Residues: CASSEYTGELFF.

V gene TRBV7-2 combines with J gene TRBJ2-7; D possibly corresponds to TRBD2 (6 bases). V was pared by 3 bases and J by 3 bases, with 15 bases between. The CDR3 sequence is 15 residues long. Germline lookup yields CDR1 SGHTA and CDR2 FQGNSA. The CDR3 DNA sequence: TGTGCCAGCAGCTTTTTTTCGGGAGAGGGCTACGAGCAGTACTTC. This sequence encodes CASSFFSGEGYEQYF. Full variable domain (rest looked up from reference TRBV7-2 and TRBJ2-7): GAGVSQSPSNKVTEKGKDVELRCDPISGHTALYWYRQSLGQGLEFLIYFQGNSAPDKSGLPSDRFSAERTGGSVSTLTIQRTQQEDSAVYLCASSFFSGEGYEQYFGPGTRLTVT.

This chain links TRBV30 with TRBJ2-7, with TRBD2 as a possible D gene (6 bases). V was trimmed by 2 bases and J by 0 bases, leaving 14 bases between them. This CDR3 comprises 15 residues. Germline CDR1 GTSNPN, CDR2 SVGIG (reference sequence). The CDR3 coding sequence is TGTGCCTGGAGTAGGGCCGGGGGTAGCTCCTACGAGCAGTACTTC. The encoded protein is CAWSRAGGSSYEQYF.

V is TRBV4-2 and J is TRBJ2-2; D may be TRBD2 (5 bases). The length of the CDR3 is 14 residues. In germline, CDR1 is LGHNA, CDR2 YNFKEQ. Trimming removed 11 bases at V and 6 bases at J, with 19 bases between. CDR3 DNA: TGTGCCGCTCAGGCCGGGGTGTTAGCCGGGGAGCTGTTTTTT. Its protein is CAAQAGVLAGELFF.

This chain uses TRBV13 with TRBJ1-4, with D possibly matching TRBD1 (5 bases). The germline gives CDR1 PRHDT, CDR2 FYEKMQ (reference sequence). V was shortened by 5 bases and J by 7 bases, with 14 bases between the two germline ends. The CDR3 contains 14 residues. DNA of the CDR3: TGTGCCAGCAGCCGGGGAGGGGTTTCTGAAAAACTGTTTTTT. Encoded protein: CASSRGGVSEKLFF.

The chain is built from TRBV25-1 and TRBJ2-1; 11 bases align to TRBD2. CDR1 is MGHDK, CDR2 SYGVNS, per germline. The CDR3 is made up of 17 amino acids. The junction had 14 bases not matched to a gene; V was cut back by 6 bases and J by 7 bases. Written as DNA, the CDR3 is TGTGCCAGCAGAAGCAGTAGCGGGAGGGCCTGGGAAAATGAGCAGTTCTTC. Residues: CASRSSSGRAWENEQFF.